The clone carrying this TCR beta chain was picked up one time. No antigen is known for it. The PCR was carried out with 60 Vbeta primers and 13 Jbeta primers. Assay used: immunoSEQ multiplex PCR; TCRdb lists only in-frame clones, some missing. The sample records 300,000 or so clones, 70% to 90% being singletons. The sample belongs to a study of cytomegalovirus exposure and HLA in healthy donors. Study-wide findings and caveats: CMV serostatus stood as the only immune exposure information on hand. Most observed TCR sequences were rare, whereas some public TCRs were detected in many donors.

The ends were cut back, 5 bases at V and 3 bases at J, with 13 bases in the middle. This CDR3 spans 14 amino acids. Germline loops: CDR1 SEHNR, CDR2 FQNEAQ (reference sequence). The sequence derives from a middle-aged woman in good health and CMV-seropositive. The gene calls are TRBV7-9 and TRBJ2-5; D perhaps matches TRBD2 (5 bases). Sequenced: PBMCs. CDR3 DNA: TGTGCCAGCAGCCTCCGGGAAACCAAAGAGACCCAGTACTTC. This codes for CASSLRETKETQYF.